The 21 T cell receptor beta chains given below trace back to one sample, sequenced in a study of T cells in Graves' hyperthyroidism and ophthalmopathy. Researchers took RNA transcripts and amplified the TCR beta CDR3 regions from them. The primer set for the first-round RT-PCR of the TCR CDR3 was HTBI. TCRdb called the multiplex PCR reads again in MiXCR, with one record for every CDR3 protein. Of some 350,000 distinct CDR3 sequences listed, approximately 16% are singletons. Input material: blood. The receptors stem from a woman aged 55-70 years with Graves' ophthalmopathy.

The table lists this clonotype with many counts. The chain has TRBV28 and TRBJ2-4; D possibly corresponds to TRBD1 (7 bases). CDR1 and CDR2 (germline): MDHEN, SYDVKM. The CDR3 extends over 15 amino acids. The V end was cut by 6 bases, the J end by 8 bases, with 20 bases between. The CDR3 is CASSLTTGRRDIQYF. DNA for the CDR3: TGTGCCAGCAGCCTTACGACAGGGCGGAGGGACATTCAGTACTTC.

About this clonotype itself: A read error may explain this, as a much larger clone is one base away. In DNA, the CDR3 is TGTGCCAGCGGTTACCTAATTGAAGGCAAAAACATTCAGTACTTC. Translating it yields CASGYLIEGKNIQYF. This chain links TRBV2 with TRBJ2-4; D is unclear. The germline V gene has CDR1 SNHLY and CDR2 FYNNEI. The CDR3 covers 15 residues. Trimming cost V 8 bases and J 3 bases, with 17 bases left between them.

There are many counts of this clonotype. The chain joins TRBV20-1 to TRBJ2-1; perhaps TRBD2 as D (6 bases). The CDR3 has 15 amino acids. With 3 bases removed from V and 6 bases from J, the gap between germline ends came to 18 bases. The germline V gene has CDR1 DFQATT and CDR2 SNEGSKA (reference sequence). In nucleotides, the CDR3 is TGCAGTGCTAGTAGTGGCGGCGGGGTCGGCAATGAGCAGTTCTTC. Its translation is CSASSGGGVGNEQFF.

This chain connects TRBV5-1 to TRBJ2-2; 7 bases agree with TRBD2. Germline loops: CDR1 SGHRS, CDR2 YFSETQ. CDR3 size: 16 residues. Trimming cost V 4 bases and J 0 bases; bases outside gene matches: 6. The CDR3 nucleotides read TGCGCCAGCAGCCCAGAGCGGGGCCCGAACACCGGGGAGCTGTTTTTT. As protein: CASSPERGPNTGELFF.

This clonotype was detected only a few times. The rearrangement links TRBV4-1 to TRBJ2-7; the D is unclear. The germline gives CDR1 MGHRA, CDR2 YSYEKL. This CDR3 spans 14 amino acids. V gave up 1 base and J gave up 1 base, with 8 bases separating them. Written as DNA, the CDR3 is TGCGCCAGCAGCCAAGGACCCACATCCTACGAGCAGTACGTC. Protein product: CASSQGPTSYEQYV.

The DNA of the CDR3 is TGTGCCAGCAGTTACCGGGCTATGGGGACCGACTCTGGAAACACCATATATTTT. It specifies CASSYRAMGTDSGNTIYF. The genes are TRBV6-2 or TRBV6-3 and TRBJ1-3; a possible D gene is TRBD1 (5 bases). Trimming stripped 2 bases from V and 0 bases from J, with 17 bases between. Per the germline V gene, CDR1 is MNHEY and CDR2 is SVGEGT. This CDR3 comprises 18 residues.

This clonotype was seen at least ten times. This sequence joins TRBV6-1 and TRBJ1-2; no reliable D call. V was trimmed by 0 bases and J by 7 bases, leaving 9 bases between them. The CDR3 has 13 residues. Germline lookup yields CDR1 MNHNS and CDR2 SASEGT. The CDR3 sequence: CASSEARSFGYTF. CDR3 nucleotide sequence: TGTGCCAGCAGTGAAGCGAGGTCCTTTGGCTACACCTTC.

This clonotype showed up many times. V gene TRBV27 combines with J gene TRBJ2-1; TRBD1 matches 12 bases. The CDR3 is 17 amino acids. The V segment lost 2 bases and the J segment 9 bases; nucleotides outside the gene matches: 11. Germline assignment: CDR1 MNHEY and CDR2 SMNVEV (reference sequence). The CDR3 DNA sequence: TGTGCCAGCAGTTTAGAGGGGGGGACAGGGGGCTTTAGTGAGCAGTTCTTC. Translating gives CASSLEGGTGGFSEQFF.

The table lists this clonotype with many counts. The gene calls are TRBV7-3 and TRBJ1-1; D gene uncertain. CDR1 and CDR2 (germline): SGHTA, FQGTGA. V was pared by 1 base and J by 1 base, with 10 bases between. The CDR3 runs 15 residues. Written as DNA, the CDR3 is TGTGCCAGCAGCTTAATGGGAGGGAGGAACACTGAAGCTTTCTTT. The encoded protein is CASSLMGGRNTEAFF.

This clonotype was observed at least ten times. The V gene is TRBV7-8, the J gene TRBJ2-3, with 7 bases aligning to TRBD2. Germline V gene data show CDR1 as SGHVS and CDR2 as FQNEAQ. The CDR3 loop spans 17 amino acids. The V gene end was trimmed by 5 bases and the J gene end by 0 bases; junction bases not matched to a gene: 11. The CDR3 DNA reads as TGTGCCAGCAGCCCTACAGTCCTAGCGGCTAGCACAGATACGCAGTATTTT. This translates into CASSPTVLAASTDTQYF. Complete variable domain (other parts from reference TRBV7-8 and TRBJ2-3): GAGVSQSPRYKVAKRGQDVALRCDPISGHVSLFWYQQALGQGPEFLTYFQNEAQLDKSGLPSDRFFAERPEGSVSTLKIQRTQQEDSAVYLCASSPTVLAASTDTQYFGPGTRLTVL.

The rearrangement uses TRBV7-9 and TRBJ1-2; D is perhaps TRBD1 (5 bases). The germline CDR1 and CDR2 sequences are SEHNR and FQNEAQ (reference sequence). The CDR3 extends over 14 amino acids. Trimming cost V 5 bases and J 5 bases, with 15 bases left between them. The CDR3 protein is CASSPAGGGYGYTF. In DNA, the CDR3 is TGTGCCAGCAGCCCTGCCGGGGGTGGGTATGGCTACACCTTC.

There are many counts of this clonotype. The chain links TRBV28 to TRBJ2-3, with D perhaps assigned TRBD1 or TRBD2 (5 bases each). CDR3 length equals 15 residues. Germline loops: CDR1 MDHEN, CDR2 SYDVKM. V was shortened by 5 bases and J by 0 bases, with 12 bases between the two germline ends. The CDR3: CASSGTPTSTDTQYF. DNA for the CDR3: TGTGCCAGCAGTGGGACCCCCACTAGCACAGATACGCAGTATTTT.

This clonotype was detected many times. The J gene is TRBJ2-1, the V gene TRBV7-3; tentative D call: TRBD1 (7 bases). The CDR3 has 15 amino acids. From germline, CDR1 is SGHTA and CDR2 FQGTGA. V was clipped by 5 bases and J by 8 bases, with 19 bases between them. The CDR3 loop is CASSPRGQGEDEQFF. The CDR3 nucleotides read TGTGCCAGCAGCCCCCGGGGGCAGGGGGAAGATGAGCAGTTCTTC.

This clonotype was recorded at least ten times. The chain couples TRBV20-1 to TRBJ2-3; 8 bases map to TRBD2. The CDR3 is 14 amino acids. CDR1 is DFQATT, CDR2 SNEGSKA, per germline (reference sequence). The trim removed 5 bases at V and 2 bases at J, leaving 6 bases unmatched. The chain's CDR3 is CSADQREITDTQYF. CDR3 coding DNA: TGCAGTGCTGACCAGCGGGAGATCACAGATACGCAGTATTTT.

The chain joins TRBV9 to TRBJ2-3; TRBD2 matches at 12 bases. V was clipped by 2 bases and J by 2 bases; unmatched bases: 3. From germline, CDR1 is SGDLS and CDR2 YYNGEE. The CDR3 is 16 residues long. This CDR3 is CASSVTSGSNTDTQYF. For the CDR3, the DNA is TGTGCCAGCAGCGTGACTAGCGGGAGTAACACAGATACGCAGTATTTT.

The chain recombines TRBV7-2 with TRBJ1-3; 8 bases match TRBD1. From germline, CDR1 is SGHTA and CDR2 FQGNSA. The V and J ends lost 5 bases and 4 bases, in that order; junction bases with no gene match: 7. The CDR3 is 15 residues long. In DNA form, the CDR3 reads TGTGCCAGCAGCCCCTCGACAGGGGCAGGAAACACCATATATTTT. Amino acids: CASSPSTGAGNTIYF.

This sequence joins TRBV6-1 and TRBJ1-2; 9 nucleotides line up with TRBD1. Germline assignment: CDR1 MNHNS and CDR2 SASEGT. V was pared by 5 bases and J by 4 bases, with 8 bases of the junction left unmatched. There are 15 residues in the CDR3. The CDR3 here is CASSKPGQGTYGYTF. Here the CDR3 DNA reads TGTGCCAGCAGTAAGCCGGGACAGGGTACCTATGGCTACACCTTC.

This clonotype was observed at least ten times. The V and J genes are TRBV7-8 and TRBJ2-7; 8 nucleotides agree with TRBD2. With 4 bases clipped from V and 6 bases from J, the junction kept 11 bases outside the gene matches. The CDR3 has 15 amino acids. Germline CDR1 reads SGHVS; CDR2 reads FQNEAQ. CDR3 sequence (DNA): TGTGCCAGCAGCTCCTTTTCAGCGGGAGTAAGCGAGCAGTACTTC. This gives the protein CASSSFSAGVSEQYF.

The chain joins TRBV7-3 to TRBJ2-1; D might be TRBD1 (5 bases). V lost 5 bases and J lost 2, with 13 bases in between. This CDR3 has 15 residues. In germline, CDR1 is SGHTA, CDR2 FQGTGA. The CDR3: CASSPRRQTYNEQFF. DNA of the CDR3: TGTGCCAGCAGCCCCCGGAGACAGACCTACAATGAGCAGTTCTTC.

In its sample, this clonotype was seen many times. This rearrangement joins TRBV19 to TRBJ2-1; D might be TRBD2 (5 bases). There are 14 residues in the CDR3. V shed 1 base and J shed 5 bases, with 9 bases lying between them. Germline-derived CDR1 and CDR2 are LNHDA and SQIVND (reference sequence). CDR3 loop: CASSIGTGNNEQFF. The CDR3 bases are TGTGCCAGTAGTATAGGGACCGGGAACAATGAGCAGTTCTTC.

This clonotype was detected ten times or more. The chain joins TRBV6-1 to TRBJ2-7, with 8 bases matching TRBD1. The CDR3 spans 14 residues. CDR1 MNHNS and CDR2 SASEGT come from the germline V gene. V shed 6 bases, J shed 3 bases, and the junction held 7 bases outside the gene matches. CDR3 in amino acids: CASRPTDRGYEQYF. For the CDR3, the DNA is TGTGCCAGCAGACCCACCGACAGGGGCTACGAGCAGTACTTC.